The clone carrying this T cell receptor (beta chain) was seen a handful of times. Its antigen is unknown. The genes and germline here are from mouse. The CDR3 goes on 4 residues after the read ends, and that part is filled in from the germline J gene. This sample also contains other DNA sequences that code for the same CDR3. The sorting of pooled cutaneous lymph node cells relied on CD4, CD8alpha, NKG2D, NKG2ACE and other markers. This entry belongs to a study of CD8+ T cells in alopecia areata. Study observations and caveats: Researchers report lesional scalp, most notably alopecia totalis/universalis, outstripped normal scalp in clonality. Resident alphabeta T-cell populations of normal skin are likewise subject to sequencing in scalp samples.

V lost 0 bases and J lost 1, with 10 bases in between. The CDR3 runs to 15 residues. Germline V gene lookup returns CDR1 LGHNA and CDR2 YNLKQL (reference sequence). cDNA prepared by RNA extraction and subsequent reverse transcription served as the template for sequencing. Clones were sequenced by immunoSEQ multiplex PCR, and TCRdb holds only the in-frame ones, with some missing. The sample is made up of roughly 260,000 clones, none counted only once. The sample comprised CD4+ T cells sorted from a lymph node. V gene TRBV5 combines with J gene TRBJ2-7; a weak D match, TRBD1 (5 bases). This clonotype was sampled from a C3H/HeJ mouse with alopecia areata. This mouse strain has H2-k as its MHC haplotype. CDR3 residues: CASSQEGQGSYEQYF. The DNA read from the CDR3 is TGTGCCAGCAGCCAAGAAGGGCAGGGATCCTAT.